The 6 T cell receptor beta chains below all came from one sample that was sequenced in a study of molecular identifiers for immune sequencing clone quantification. TCRdb re-called the PCR reads through MiXCR, storing one row per CDR3 protein. The data contain about 640,000 distinct CDR3 sequences, about 20% of them seen just once; the ten biggest clones take up roughly 0.83%. Source material: naive CD8+ T cells from blood, with Jurkat cell RNA spiked in. Subset in this sample: FACS-sorted CD8+CD4-CCR7+CD45RA+ naive T cells. These receptors all stem from a human donor in good health. Some libraries in this study had Jurkat cell RNA spiked in.

This clonotype was detected once. Given a much more abundant clone one base away, this may be a read error. The chain links TRBV24-1 to TRBJ2-3; TRBD1 agrees at 9 bases. This CDR3 region has 13 residues. CDR1 is KGHDR and CDR2 is SFDVKD in the germline V gene. Unmatched junction bases numbered 10, after V lost 12 bases and J lost 7 bases. This CDR3 reads CAAGQGSPYTQYF. The CDR3 DNA reads TGTGCCGCCGGACAGGGGAGCCCGTATACGCAGTATTTT.

This clonotype was recorded at least ten times. The genes are TRBV5-1 and TRBJ2-3, with 9 bases that match TRBD1. Germline V gene sequence: CDR1 SGHRS, CDR2 YFSETQ. The CDR3 covers 16 residues. Germline trimming cut 6 bases from V and 2 bases from J; bases unmatched to any gene: 10. The CDR3 region is CASTPWGQGSTDTQYF. DNA for the CDR3: TGCGCCAGCACCCCCTGGGGACAGGGCTCCACAGATACGCAGTATTTT.

This clonotype was counted many times. This chain connects TRBV12-3 or TRBV12-4 to TRBJ2-2; D not resolved. V gave up 3 bases and J gave up 6 bases, with 17 bases separating them. The CDR3 runs 16 residues. The chain's CDR3 is CASSFRPGPSPGELFF. CDR3 DNA: TGTGCCAGCAGTTTCCGGCCGGGTCCTAGTCCCGGGGAGCTGTTTTTT.

This clonotype was counted many times. The genes are TRBV15 and TRBJ1-3; tentative D call: TRBD1 (6 bases). Deletions cut 1 base from V and 6 bases from J, with 7 bases between. The V gene's germline CDR1 is LNHNV and CDR2 YYDKDF (reference sequence). The CDR3 totals 13 residues. CDR3 nucleotides: TGTGCCACCAGCAGAGGACAGGCAAACACCATATATTTT. It is translated as CATSRGQANTIYF. The full variable domain, completed using reference TRBV15 and TRBJ1-3, is DAMVIQNPRYQVTQFGKPVTLSCSQTLNHNVMYWYQQKSSQAPKLLFHYYDKDFNNEADTPDNFQSRRPNTSFCFLDIRSPGLGDTAMYLCATSRGQANTIYFGEGSWLTVV.

This clonotype has more than one count but fewer than ten. The genes are TRBV9 and TRBJ2-1; TRBD1 might be the D (6 bases). CDR3 length: 15 amino acids. Germline assignment: CDR1 SGDLS and CDR2 YYNGEE. The V gene lost 0 bases and the J gene lost 8 bases, with 15 bases spanning the gap. CDR3 region: CASSVGGGTSHEQFF. The CDR3, as DNA: TGTGCCAGCAGCGTAGGTGGGGGCACCTCCCATGAGCAGTTCTTC. Combining the CDR3 with reference TRBV9 and TRBJ2-1 gives the whole variable domain DSGVTQTPKHLITATGQRVTLRCSPRSGDLSVYWYQQSLDQGLQFLIQYYNGEERAKGNILERFSAQQFPDLHSELNLSSLELGDSALYFCASSVGGGTSHEQFFGPGTRLTVL.

This clonotype was detected many times. The J gene is TRBJ1-1, the V gene TRBV20-1, with a tentative D call TRBD1 (5 bases). Trimming cost V 0 bases and J 6 bases, with 23 bases left between them. The V gene's germline CDR1 is DFQATT and CDR2 SNEGSKA (reference sequence). This CDR3 comprises 17 residues. CDR3 DNA: TGCAGTGCTAGAGATACCGGGACCTCATATACACGCGCTGAAGCTTTCTTT. Its translation is CSARDTGTSYTRAEAFF.